This is a list of T cell receptor delta chains from one sample in a study of Vδ1+ human thymocytes. TCRdb redid the clone calls on the multiplex PCR reads with CATT. The sample has 23,000 or so delta-chain clones, less than 30% seen once. The sample was Vdelta1+ gamma-delta thymocytes from the thymus. The receptors were gathered from a boy under two years old who had congenital heart surgery. CDR3s include the opening cysteine and the closing phenylalanine or tryptophan. The D gene is left open where the match is weak. The size field is filled for only some rows; it gives once, few, many or a size class.

d_gene: TRDD3; j_gene: TRDJ1; v_gene: TRDV1; abundance: medium-sized; CDR3nt: TGTGCTCTTGGGGAACTGGGCCCAACAGGGATACGCTACACCGATAAACTCATCTTT; CDR3aa: CALGELGPTGIRYTDKLIF
d_gene: NA; j_gene: TRDJ1; v_gene: TRDV1; abundance: few; CDR3nt: TGTGCTCTTGGGGTGAGACATCCCCTTCCGGTACAATACACCGATAAACTCATCTTT; CDR3aa: CALGVRHPLPVQYTDKLIF
d_gene: TRDD3; j_gene: TRDJ1; v_gene: TRDV1; abundance: NA; CDR3nt: TGTGCTCTTGGGATCCGGGGGATCAATCCTACGTCAAGGACTGGGGGATACGGGGCCCGCCTCGATAAACTCATCTTT; CDR3aa: CALGIRGINPTSRTGGYGARLDKLIF
d_gene: TRDD3; j_gene: TRDJ1; v_gene: TRDV1; abundance: NA; CDR3nt: TGTGCTATCGGGCGGCCGCCCTGTGGGACTGGGGGATACGACACCGATAAACTCATCTTT; CDR3aa: CAIGRPPCGTGGYDTDKLIF
d_gene: NA; j_gene: TRDJ1; v_gene: TRDV1; abundance: few; CDR3nt: TGTGCTCTTGGGGAACTCTTAATTCCTAACTTTCGGGGGGTGTACACCGATAAACTCATCTTT; CDR3aa: CALGELLIPNFRGVYTDKLIF
d_gene: NA; j_gene: TRDJ2; v_gene: TRDV1; abundance: NA; CDR3nt: TGTGCTCTTGGGGAACTTTCGATACGCGCCCTAGGTTTGACAGCACAACACTTCTTT; CDR3aa: CALGELSIRALGLTAQHFF
d_gene: NA; j_gene: TRDJ1; v_gene: TRDV1; abundance: many; CDR3nt: TGTGCTCTTGGGGAATTTTGGCCCAAAAGGGGCAACGATAAACTCATCTTT; CDR3aa: CALGEFWPKRGNDKLIF
d_gene: NA; j_gene: TRDJ1; v_gene: TRDV1; abundance: few; CDR3nt: TGTGCTCTTGGGTTATCTTCCTGGCCAGTACTGGAAGCGCCGAACACCGATAAACTCATCTTT; CDR3aa: CALGLSSWPVLEAPNTDKLIF
d_gene: TRDD3; j_gene: TRDJ1; v_gene: TRDV1; abundance: NA; CDR3nt: TGTGCTCTTGGGGAACTCGCCCCCCCTACGGGGGATATGCACAGGAGGTACGCCGATAAACTCATCTTT; CDR3aa: CALGELAPPTGDMHRRYADKLIF
d_gene: NA; j_gene: TRDJ1; v_gene: TRDV1; abundance: NA; CDR3nt: TGTGCTCTTCGGGAACCCGAAGCTCCTAAACCCTACGGGCCGACCGATAAACTCATCTTT; CDR3aa: CALREPEAPKPYGPTDKLIF
d_gene: NA; j_gene: TRDJ1; v_gene: TRDV1; abundance: few; CDR3nt: TGTGCTCTTGGGGGCCGGTTCCTTGGCGATAAACTCATCTTT; CDR3aa: CALGGRFLGDKLIF
d_gene: TRDD3; j_gene: TRDJ1; v_gene: TRDV1; abundance: medium-sized; CDR3nt: TGTGCTCTTGGGGAACTGACACGTCCAGGTTACGGTACTGGGGGATACCCCTTCTACACCGATAAACTCATCTTT; CDR3aa: CALGELTRPGYGTGGYPFYTDKLIF
d_gene: NA; j_gene: TRDJ1; v_gene: TRDV1; abundance: NA; CDR3nt: TGTGCTCTTCTAACTTCCCACTGGACGAACTGGGACACCGATAAACTCATCTTT; CDR3aa: CALLTSHWTNWDTDKLIF
d_gene: TRDD3; j_gene: TRDJ1; v_gene: TRDV1; abundance: NA; CDR3nt: TGTGCTCTTGGGAAGTCGACTGGGGGGGGCCGGTACACCGATAAACTCATCTTT; CDR3aa: CALGKSTGGGRYTDKLIF
d_gene: NA; j_gene: TRDJ1; v_gene: TRDV1; abundance: NA; CDR3nt: TGTGCTCTTGGAGATATTTGGCCTTCCCTACATGAGGGGGAACCCGATAAACTCATCTTT; CDR3aa: CALGDIWPSLHEGEPDKLIF
d_gene: TRDD3; j_gene: TRDJ1; v_gene: TRDV1; abundance: NA; CDR3nt: TGTGCTCTTGGGGGACTGGGGGATACCCCTTACACCGATAAACTCATCTTT; CDR3aa: CALGGLGDTPYTDKLIF
d_gene: TRDD3; j_gene: TRDJ1; v_gene: TRDV1; abundance: few; CDR3nt: TGTGCTCTTGGGGAACTAGGGGGCTTCCTACTGGGGGATAGCGGGGTCACCGATAAACTCATCTTT; CDR3aa: CALGELGGFLLGDSGVTDKLIF
d_gene: TRDD3; j_gene: TRDJ1; v_gene: TRDV1; abundance: NA; CDR3nt: TGTGCTCTTGGGGAGCCATCGGCCTTCCTAGGAGTGGGTGGGGGATACGCGGGGTACACCGATAAACTCATCTTT; CDR3aa: CALGEPSAFLGVGGGYAGYTDKLIF
d_gene: NA; j_gene: TRDJ1; v_gene: TRDV1; abundance: NA; CDR3nt: TGTGCTCTTGGGTCCCCCTACTGTGGGACCCTTACCCCCGATAAACTCATCTTT; CDR3aa: CALGSPYCGTLTPDKLIF
d_gene: NA; j_gene: TRDJ1; v_gene: TRDV1; abundance: NA; CDR3nt: TGTGCTCTTGGGGAATACGTGGTACCGGGTGACACCGATAAACTCATCTTT; CDR3aa: CALGEYVVPGDTDKLIF
d_gene: TRDD3; j_gene: TRDJ1; v_gene: TRDV1; abundance: few; CDR3nt: TGTGCTCTTGGGGTAACCCCACTCTGGGGGATAGGGGAGTACACCGATAAACTCATCTTT; CDR3aa: CALGVTPLWGIGEYTDKLIF
d_gene: TRDD3; j_gene: TRDJ1; v_gene: TRDV1; abundance: NA; CDR3nt: TGTGCTCTTGGGGAACCCCCTCGGCTGGGGGATTACCGCGATAAACTCATCTTT; CDR3aa: CALGEPPRLGDYRDKLIF
d_gene: TRDD3; j_gene: TRDJ1; v_gene: TRDV1; abundance: NA; CDR3nt: TGTGCTCTTGGGGTCCCTACGTGGGCGTACTGGGGGATCGACAAGCGGATCCAAACCGATAAACTCATCTTT; CDR3aa: CALGVPTWAYWGIDKRIQTDKLIF
d_gene: TRDD3; j_gene: TRDJ1; v_gene: TRDV1; abundance: NA; CDR3nt: TGTGCTCTTGGGGACTTTCCCACGTCGCACTGGGGGATACGCGGGGCCGATAAACTCATCTTT; CDR3aa: CALGDFPTSHWGIRGADKLIF
d_gene: TRDD3; j_gene: TRDJ1; v_gene: TRDV1; abundance: few; CDR3nt: TGTGCTCTTGGGGAATCCTGTCAACTGGGGATAGCCGATAAACTCATCTTT; CDR3aa: CALGESCQLGIADKLIF
d_gene: NA; j_gene: TRDJ1; v_gene: TRDV1; abundance: NA; CDR3nt: TGTGCTCTTGGGATTCCTACGTCAACTGGGTCCGTCACGGGAAATGTGTACACCGATAAACTCATCTTT; CDR3aa: CALGIPTSTGSVTGNVYTDKLIF
d_gene: NA; j_gene: TRDJ1; v_gene: TRDV1; abundance: few; CDR3nt: TGTGCTCCTGGGGGTACGGCCTTCCTCGTTTACCGGAATGGCGATAAACTCATCTTT; CDR3aa: CAPGGTAFLVYRNGDKLIF
d_gene: NA; j_gene: TRDJ1; v_gene: TRDV1; abundance: few; CDR3nt: TGTGCTCTTGGGGAAGGAGGTCCTAACCCCAATTCCCCACGGGCGACTAGCACCGATAAACTCATCTTT; CDR3aa: CALGEGGPNPNSPRATSTDKLIF
d_gene: NA; j_gene: TRDJ1; v_gene: TRDV1; abundance: few; CDR3nt: TGTGCTCTTGGGGTCCGGGACCTAGTGGGATCTTACACCGATAAACTCATCTTT; CDR3aa: CALGVRDLVGSYTDKLIF
d_gene: TRDD3; j_gene: TRDJ1; v_gene: TRDV1; abundance: few; CDR3nt: TGTGCTCTTGGGGAAACCCACTGGGGGATACATGCCGATAAACTCATCTTT; CDR3aa: CALGETHWGIHADKLIF
d_gene: TRDD3; j_gene: TRDJ1; v_gene: TRDV1; abundance: few; CDR3nt: TGTGCTCTTGGGGAACTCAGGGGAAACTGGGGGATACCGGCCGATAAACTCATCTTT; CDR3aa: CALGELRGNWGIPADKLIF
d_gene: TRDD3; j_gene: TRDJ1; v_gene: TRDV1; abundance: NA; CDR3nt: TGTGCTCTTGGGGAACTTCATTTCCTACCAACCGCCGGGGGATACACCCCGACCGATAAACTCATCTTT; CDR3aa: CALGELHFLPTAGGYTPTDKLIF
d_gene: NA; j_gene: TRDJ1; v_gene: TRDV1; abundance: few; CDR3nt: TGTGCTCTTGGGGAACTATCCTACTACAAGGGATACACCGATAAACTCATCTTT; CDR3aa: CALGELSYYKGYTDKLIF
d_gene: NA; j_gene: TRDJ1; v_gene: TRDV1; abundance: few; CDR3nt: TGTGCTCTTGGGGAACTCTTCGAGGGGACACTTAGGGGGGAGCGCACCGATAAACTCATCTTT; CDR3aa: CALGELFEGTLRGERTDKLIF
d_gene: TRDD3; j_gene: TRDJ3; v_gene: TRDV2; abundance: medium-sized; CDR3nt: TGTGCCTGTGACACTTGGGGGATGCGCTCCTGGGACACCCGACAGATGTTTTTC; CDR3aa: CACDTWGMRSWDTRQMFF
d_gene: TRDD3; j_gene: TRDJ1; v_gene: TRDV1; abundance: NA; CDR3nt: TGTGCTCTTGGGGAAGCGGTACTGGGGGATAACGGGCCCCTACATAAACTCATCTTT; CDR3aa: CALGEAVLGDNGPLHKLIF
d_gene: NA; j_gene: TRDJ1; v_gene: TRDV1; abundance: NA; CDR3nt: TGTGCTCTTGGGGAACTAGGCCCTACGGAGGGGGGGACCGATAAACTCATCTTT; CDR3aa: CALGELGPTEGGTDKLIF
d_gene: TRDD3; j_gene: TRDJ1; v_gene: TRDV1; abundance: NA; CDR3nt: TGTGCTCTTGGGGTTAACCCCTCCGTACTGGGGGATACAAGGCCCGATAAACTCATCTTT; CDR3aa: CALGVNPSVLGDTRPDKLIF
d_gene: TRDD3; j_gene: TRDJ1; v_gene: TRDV1; abundance: NA; CDR3nt: TGTGCTCTTGGGGGTCGGGGGATTTACACCGATAAACTCATCTTT; CDR3aa: CALGGRGIYTDKLIF
d_gene: NA; j_gene: TRDJ1; v_gene: TRDV1; abundance: NA; CDR3nt: TGTGCTCTTCTATCGACCGGAAGCCTGACCTACGGGGGTTCCACGGCATACACCGATAAACTCATCTTT; CDR3aa: CALLSTGSLTYGGSTAYTDKLIF
d_gene: NA; j_gene: TRDJ1; v_gene: TRDV1; abundance: NA; CDR3nt: TGTGCTCTTGGGGAATCTCCAATCGGTTTGGGGAGGACCGATAAACTCATCTTT; CDR3aa: CALGESPIGLGRTDKLIF
d_gene: TRDD3; j_gene: TRDJ1; v_gene: TRDV1; abundance: medium-sized; CDR3nt: TGTGCTCTTGGGGCCAAGCCTTCCCCCGGACTGGGGGATTGGTACACCGATAAACTCATCTTT; CDR3aa: CALGAKPSPGLGDWYTDKLIF
d_gene: NA; j_gene: TRDJ1; v_gene: TRDV1; abundance: few; CDR3nt: TGTGCTCTTGGGGAACCGGCCTTCCTACGTTTTGGGGGATCCGTATCGACATACACCGATAAACTCATCTTT; CDR3aa: CALGEPAFLRFGGSVSTYTDKLIF
d_gene: TRDD3; j_gene: TRDJ1; v_gene: TRDV1; abundance: NA; CDR3nt: TGTGCTCTTGGGGAACTCCCTTTACTGGGGGATGGGGATGCCGATAAACTCATCTTT; CDR3aa: CALGELPLLGDGDADKLIF
d_gene: TRDD3; j_gene: TRDJ1; v_gene: TRDV1; abundance: few; CDR3nt: TGTGCTCTTGGGGAACTTGGCGGGAGGGGGATACGCGAAAGAATCGATAAACTCATCTTT; CDR3aa: CALGELGGRGIRERIDKLIF
d_gene: TRDD3; j_gene: TRDJ1; v_gene: TRDV1; abundance: few; CDR3nt: TGTGCTCTTGGGCCCGTTTTAGGACCTACTCCTTTACTGGGGGATACCGATAAACTCATCTTT; CDR3aa: CALGPVLGPTPLLGDTDKLIF
d_gene: NA; j_gene: TRDJ1; v_gene: TRDV1; abundance: few; CDR3nt: TGTGCTCTTGGGGAACTAGGAGTGGGGGGAACAAACACCGATAAACTCATCTTT; CDR3aa: CALGELGVGGTNTDKLIF
d_gene: NA; j_gene: TRDJ1; v_gene: TRDV1; abundance: NA; CDR3nt: TGTGCTCTTGAAGCCGGACCCTTAGTAATGGGGATCCTTACCGATAAACTCATCTTT; CDR3aa: CALEAGPLVMGILTDKLIF
d_gene: TRDD3; j_gene: TRDJ1; v_gene: TRDV1; abundance: NA; CDR3nt: TGTGCTCTTGGGGAAAGGGCCACTACCGTACTGGGGGATAGGGGGGATGTTAAACTCATCTTT; CDR3aa: CALGERATTVLGDRGDVKLIF
d_gene: TRDD2; j_gene: TRDJ1; v_gene: TRDV1; abundance: NA; CDR3nt: TGTGCTCTTGGGGATCGGCCTTCCTACGGGGTATACTGGAGGATACGCAGCTCCCAAGCCGATAAACTCATCTTT; CDR3aa: CALGDRPSYGVYWRIRSSQADKLIF
d_gene: TRDD3; j_gene: TRDJ1; v_gene: TRDV1; abundance: few; CDR3nt: TGTGCTCTTGGGAAAACCCCCTTTCATACTGGGGGATGGTGCACCGATAAACTCATCTTT; CDR3aa: CALGKTPFHTGGWCTDKLIF
d_gene: TRDD3; j_gene: TRDJ1; v_gene: TRDV1; abundance: few; CDR3nt: TGTGCTCTTGGGGAACTAGGAGGATGGGGGATAGGAACCGATAAACTCATCTTT; CDR3aa: CALGELGGWGIGTDKLIF
d_gene: NA; j_gene: TRDJ1; v_gene: TRDV1; abundance: few; CDR3nt: TGTGCTCTTGGGGAACCCTCTAATGTCCGGGGGTCTTTGAGAACCGATAAACTCATCTTT; CDR3aa: CALGEPSNVRGSLRTDKLIF
d_gene: TRDD3; j_gene: TRDJ1; v_gene: TRDV1; abundance: few; CDR3nt: TGTGCTCTTGGGGAACCAACCCTGACCGATCCCTGGGGGATATCCAACACCGATAAACTCATCTTT; CDR3aa: CALGEPTLTDPWGISNTDKLIF
d_gene: NA; j_gene: TRDJ1; v_gene: TRDV1; abundance: NA; CDR3nt: TGTGCTCTTGGGGGACTTGTCTTCCAACGGGCTGATAGCCCGTACACCGATAAACTCATCTTT; CDR3aa: CALGGLVFQRADSPYTDKLIF
d_gene: NA; j_gene: TRDJ1; v_gene: TRDV1; abundance: NA; CDR3nt: TGTGCTCTTGGGCCACCCCCCCCTCCCCCGCGCAAGGCCGATAAACTCATCTTT; CDR3aa: CALGPPPPPPRKADKLIF
d_gene: NA; j_gene: TRDJ1; v_gene: TRDV1; abundance: NA; CDR3nt: TGTGCTCTTGGGGATACTCGTTCCGATAAACTCATCTTT; CDR3aa: CALGDTRSDKLIF
d_gene: TRDD3; j_gene: TRDJ1; v_gene: TRDV1; abundance: few; CDR3nt: TGTGCTCTTGGGGGCAGAGACCCCTTCCCACGCGGTTGGGGGATACGCGTCGGTTTGGGAATGTACACCGATAAACTCATCTTT; CDR3aa: CALGGRDPFPRGWGIRVGLGMYTDKLIF
d_gene: NA; j_gene: TRDJ1; v_gene: TRDV1; abundance: medium-sized; CDR3nt: TGTGCTCTTGGGGAACAATCATCCGATACCGATAAACTCATCTTT; CDR3aa: CALGEQSSDTDKLIF